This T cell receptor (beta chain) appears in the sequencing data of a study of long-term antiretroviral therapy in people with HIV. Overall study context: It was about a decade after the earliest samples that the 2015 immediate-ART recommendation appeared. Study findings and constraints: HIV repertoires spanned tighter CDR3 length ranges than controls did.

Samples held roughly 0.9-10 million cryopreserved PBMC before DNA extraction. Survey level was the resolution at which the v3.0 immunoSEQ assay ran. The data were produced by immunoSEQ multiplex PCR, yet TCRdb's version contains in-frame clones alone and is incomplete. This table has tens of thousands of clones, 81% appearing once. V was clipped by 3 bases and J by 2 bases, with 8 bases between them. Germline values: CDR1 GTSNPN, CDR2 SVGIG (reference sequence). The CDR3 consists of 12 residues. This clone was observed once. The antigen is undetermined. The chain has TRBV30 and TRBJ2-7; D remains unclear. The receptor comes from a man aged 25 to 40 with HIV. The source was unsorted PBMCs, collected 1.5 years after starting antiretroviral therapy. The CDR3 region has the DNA TGTGCCTGGAGCCTTGGCCCCTACGAGCAGTACTTC. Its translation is CAWSLGPYEQYF.